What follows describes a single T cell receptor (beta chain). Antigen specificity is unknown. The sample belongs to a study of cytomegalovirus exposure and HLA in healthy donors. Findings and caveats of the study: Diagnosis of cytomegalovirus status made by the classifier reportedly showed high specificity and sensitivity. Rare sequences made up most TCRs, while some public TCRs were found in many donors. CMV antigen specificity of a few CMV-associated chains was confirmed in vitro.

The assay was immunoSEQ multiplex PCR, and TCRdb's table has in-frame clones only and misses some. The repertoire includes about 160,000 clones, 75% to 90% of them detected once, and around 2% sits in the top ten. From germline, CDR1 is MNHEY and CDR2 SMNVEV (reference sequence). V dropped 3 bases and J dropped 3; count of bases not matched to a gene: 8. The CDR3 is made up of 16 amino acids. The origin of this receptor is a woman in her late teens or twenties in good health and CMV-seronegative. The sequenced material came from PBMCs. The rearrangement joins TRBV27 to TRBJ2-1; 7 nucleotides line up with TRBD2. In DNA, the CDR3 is TGTGCCAGCAGTTTTGGACGGGGGGTTATCTACAATGAGCAGTTCTTC. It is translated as CASSFGRGVIYNEQFF.